These 8 T cell receptor beta chains share one sample of origin, sequenced in a study of blood T cells in healthy people across ages. Through a sample-barcoded 5' primer and a J-beta primer mix, a second PCR was run for 7 to 11 cycles. TCRdb re-derived calls from the 5' RACE reads in MiXCR, one entry per CDR3 protein. The profile covers about 1.8 million distinct CDR3 sequences, with just under 50% appearing a single time and 2% to 2.5% taken by the ten largest. Material: blood. These TCRs come from a woman aged 40 to 50 in good health.

This clonotype has only a few counts. The chain links TRBV25-1 to TRBJ2-1; 13 bases line up with TRBD2. CDR3 length: 18 residues. J was trimmed by 6 bases and V by 1 base; bases with no gene match: 9. Germline CDR1 reads MGHDK; CDR2 reads SYGVNS. CDR3 nucleotides: TGTGCCAGCAGTGAATCTGGGGTCCGGACTAGCGGGGGCAATGAGCAGTTCTTC. It is translated as CASSESGVRTSGGNEQFF. Filled out from reference TRBV25-1 and TRBJ2-1, the complete variable domain reads EADIYQTPRYLVIGTGKKITLECSQTMGHDKMYWYQQDPGMELHLIHYSYGVNSTEKGDLSSESTVSRIRTEHFPLTLESARPSHTSQYLCASSESGVRTSGGNEQFFGPGTRLTVL.

This clonotype has only a few counts. The chain is built from TRBV7-2 and TRBJ2-1; a possible D gene is TRBD2 (6 bases). Trimming took 3 bases from V and 1 from J, leaving 16 bases between them. This CDR3 spans 17 amino acids. Germline values: CDR1 SGHTA, CDR2 FQGNSA. As DNA, the CDR3 is TGTGCCAGCAGCTTTAGTCGCGGGACGCGATCCTACAATGAGCAGTTCTTC. Translated, it gives CASSFSRGTRSYNEQFF.

This clonotype occurred a few times. The gene calls are TRBV6-6 and TRBJ2-1, with 10 positions matching TRBD2. Trimming cost V 5 bases and J 1 base; bases outside gene matches: 5. The CDR3 extends over 16 amino acids. Germline assignment: CDR1 MNHNY and CDR2 SVGAGI (reference sequence). CDR3 sequence reads: CASSDLAGASYNEQFF. CDR3 bases: TGTGCCAGCAGTGACCTAGCGGGGGCGTCCTACAATGAGCAGTTCTTC.

The rearrangement links TRBV7-6 to TRBJ2-1; TRBD1 aligns across 8 bases. Germline assignment: CDR1 SGHVS and CDR2 FNYEAQ. V lost 5 bases and J lost 2; bases outside the gene matches: 5. This CDR3 is 15 amino acids long. The CDR3 DNA reads TGTGCCAGCAGCACCTGGGGACAGGCCTACAATGAGCAGTTCTTC. It is translated as CASSTWGQAYNEQFF.

This clonotype was seen a handful of times. This chain's CDR3 is CASSQDMEAWETQYF. Here the CDR3 DNA reads TGCGCCAGCAGCCAAGATATGGAGGCCTGGGAGACCCAGTACTTC. The chain has TRBV4-1 and TRBJ2-5, with D possibly being TRBD2 (5 bases). Germline CDR1 is MGHRA and CDR2 is YSYEKL. The V gene lost 0 bases and the J gene lost 5 bases, with 13 bases spanning the gap. The CDR3 is 15 amino acids.

The V and J genes are TRBV5-6 and TRBJ1-2, with D possibly TRBD1 on 5 matching bases. Deletions cut 6 bases from V and 8 bases from J, with 11 bases between. This CDR3 has 11 amino acids. Germline V lookup: CDR1 SGHDT, CDR2 YYEEEE. The CDR3: CASNLGGGYTF. CDR3 in DNA: TGTGCCAGCAACCTCGGGGGAGGCTACACCTTC. The variable domain in full, completed from reference TRBV5-6 and TRBJ1-2, reads DAGVTQSPTHLIKTRGQQVTLRCSPKSGHDTVSWYQQALGQGPQFIFQYYEEEERQRGNFPDRFSGHQFPNYSSELNVNALLLGDSALYLCASNLGGGYTFGSGTRLTVV.

This chain uses TRBV4-1 with TRBJ2-1; 7 bases are shared with TRBD1. CDR3 length equals 17 residues. Trimming took 0 bases from V and 3 from J; bases not matched to a gene: 8. From germline, CDR1 is MGHRA and CDR2 YSYEKL. The CDR3 here is CASSQEHEGQLYNEQFF. The DNA for the CDR3 is TGCGCCAGCAGCCAAGAACACGAGGGACAGCTCTACAATGAGCAGTTCTTC.

The chain couples TRBV5-1 to TRBJ1-2, with D perhaps TRBD1 (5 bases). With 4 bases removed from V and 2 bases from J, the gap between germline ends came to 18 bases. Germline assignment: CDR1 SGHRS and CDR2 YFSETQ. This CDR3 contains 16 residues. The CDR3 loop reads CASSREGQPINYGYTF. DNA for the CDR3: TGCGCCAGCAGCCGAGAGGGGCAGCCGATCAACTATGGCTACACCTTC.